This T cell receptor (beta chain) was retrieved from a study of TIL therapy for anti-PD-1-resistant metastatic lung cancer. The CDR3 is 15 amino acids. J lost 0 bases, V lost 6 bases, and 3 bases had no gene match. Germline CDR1 reads MNHNS; CDR2 reads SASEGT. Time point described: pre-treatment sample, taken before nivolumab and TIL therapy. Tumor tissue came from excised metastases, mostly pleural nodules or supraclavicular lymph nodes. Sequencing used immunoSEQ v3. The assay was immunoSEQ multiplex PCR, and TCRdb's table has in-frame clones only and misses some. The sample shows approximately 9,400 clones, 55% to 60% of them seen only once.

The chain carries TRBV6-1 and TRBJ1-5, with TRBD1 matching 9 bases. The input for sequencing was tumor tissue, taken at baseline. This TCR was sampled from a person between 30 and 79 years old with non-small cell lung cancer. The CDR3: CASRGQGNSNQPQHF. CDR3 DNA: TGTGCCAGCAGGGGACAGGGAAATAGCAATCAGCCCCAGCATTTT.